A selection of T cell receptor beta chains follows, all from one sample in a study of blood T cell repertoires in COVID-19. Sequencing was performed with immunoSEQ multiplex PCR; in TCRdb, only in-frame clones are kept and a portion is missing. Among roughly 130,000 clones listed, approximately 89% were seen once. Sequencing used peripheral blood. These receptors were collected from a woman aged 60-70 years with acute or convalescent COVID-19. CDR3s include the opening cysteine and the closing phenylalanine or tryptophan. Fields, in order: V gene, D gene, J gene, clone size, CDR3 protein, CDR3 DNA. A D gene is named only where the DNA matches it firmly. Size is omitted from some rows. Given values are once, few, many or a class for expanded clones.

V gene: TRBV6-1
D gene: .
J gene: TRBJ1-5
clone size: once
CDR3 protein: CASSEVSNQPQHF
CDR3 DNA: TGTGCCAGCAGTGAAGTAAGCAATCAGCCCCAGCATTTT

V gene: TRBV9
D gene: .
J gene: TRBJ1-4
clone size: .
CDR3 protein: CASSASLGGPTTNEKLFF
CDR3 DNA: TGTGCCAGCAGCGCCTCCCTGGGGGGACCTACAACTAATGAAAAACTGTTTTTT

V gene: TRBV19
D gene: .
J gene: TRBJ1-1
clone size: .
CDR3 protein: CASSIGGRSEAFF
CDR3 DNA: TGTGCCAGTAGTATAGGGGGCCGCAGCGAAGCTTTCTTT

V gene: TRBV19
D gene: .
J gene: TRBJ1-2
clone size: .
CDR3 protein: CASGIGDSPNYGYTF
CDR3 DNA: TGTGCCAGTGGTATTGGAGACAGCCCTAACTATGGCTACACCTTC

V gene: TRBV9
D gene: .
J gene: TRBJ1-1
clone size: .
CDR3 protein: CASSVTGQNTEAFF
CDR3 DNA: TGTGCCAGCAGCGTGACCGGACAGAACACTGAAGCTTTCTTT

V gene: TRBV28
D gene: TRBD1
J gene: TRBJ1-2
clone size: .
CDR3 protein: CASSFVGQGIDGYTF
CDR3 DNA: TGTGCCAGCAGTTTTGTAGGACAGGGTATCGATGGCTACACCTTC

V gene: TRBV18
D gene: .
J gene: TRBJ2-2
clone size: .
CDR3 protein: CASSPRSGRNTGELFF
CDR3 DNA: TGTGCCAGCTCACCAAGGAGTGGTCGGAACACCGGGGAGCTGTTTTTT

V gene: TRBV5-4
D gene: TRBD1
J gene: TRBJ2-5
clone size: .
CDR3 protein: CASSLGGSPVQETQYF
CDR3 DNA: TGTGCCAGCAGCTTAGGGGGCAGTCCCGTACAAGAGACCCAGTACTTC

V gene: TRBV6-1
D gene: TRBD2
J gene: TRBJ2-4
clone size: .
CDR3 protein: CASSDNSGFAKNIQYF
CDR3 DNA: TGTGCCAGCAGTGACAATAGCGGGTTCGCCAAAAACATTCAGTACTTC

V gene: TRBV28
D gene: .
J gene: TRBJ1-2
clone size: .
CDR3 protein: CASQTGEDGYGYTF
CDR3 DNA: TGTGCCAGCCAGACGGGGGAAGATGGCTATGGCTACACCTTC

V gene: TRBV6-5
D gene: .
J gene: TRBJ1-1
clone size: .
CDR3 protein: CASRPGLANTEAFF
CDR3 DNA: TGTGCCAGCAGGCCGGGACTCGCGAACACTGAAGCTTTCTTT

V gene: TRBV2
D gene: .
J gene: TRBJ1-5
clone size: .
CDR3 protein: CASSAENRQPQHF
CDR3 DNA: TGTGCCAGCAGTGCGGAGAACCGTCAGCCCCAGCATTTT

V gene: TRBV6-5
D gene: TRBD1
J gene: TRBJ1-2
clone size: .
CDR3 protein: CASRQGLASYYGYTF
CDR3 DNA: TGTGCCAGCAGACAGGGGCTAGCGTCTTACTATGGCTACACCTTC

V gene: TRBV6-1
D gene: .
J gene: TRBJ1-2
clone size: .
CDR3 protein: CASSESGSPYRGYTF
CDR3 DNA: TGTGCCAGCAGTGAATCGGGGAGCCCCTATCGAGGCTACACCTTC

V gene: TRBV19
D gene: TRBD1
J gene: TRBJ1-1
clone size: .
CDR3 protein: CASRQGRTEAFF
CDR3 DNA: TGTGCCTCCAGACAGGGAAGGACTGAAGCTTTCTTT

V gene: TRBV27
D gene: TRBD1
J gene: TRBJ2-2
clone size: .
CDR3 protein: CASSAWGTGVTGELFF
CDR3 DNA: TGTGCCAGCAGTGCTTGGGGGACAGGGGTCACCGGGGAGCTGTTTTTT

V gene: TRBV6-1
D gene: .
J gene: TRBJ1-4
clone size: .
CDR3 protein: CASSEQGYGKLFF
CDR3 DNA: TGTGCCAGCAGTGAACAGGGGTACGGAAAACTGTTTTTT

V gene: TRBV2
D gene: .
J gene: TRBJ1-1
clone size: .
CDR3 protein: CASSRTAGNTEAFF
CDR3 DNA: TGTGCCAGCAGCCGGACAGCCGGGAACACTGAAGCTTTCTTT

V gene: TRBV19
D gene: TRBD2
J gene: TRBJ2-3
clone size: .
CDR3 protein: CASSILMRGSTDTQYF
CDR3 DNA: TGTGCCAGTAGTATCCTTATGCGGGGGAGCACAGATACGCAGTATTTT

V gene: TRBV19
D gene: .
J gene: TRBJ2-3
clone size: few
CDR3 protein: CASSEAGVRTDTQYF
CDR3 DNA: TGTGCCAGTAGTGAGGCCGGAGTCCGCACAGATACGCAGTATTTT

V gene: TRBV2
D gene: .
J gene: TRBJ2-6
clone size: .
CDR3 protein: CASSDRVGTPANVLTF
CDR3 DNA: TGTGCCAGCAGTGACAGGGTGGGGACACCGGCCAACGTCCTGACTTTC

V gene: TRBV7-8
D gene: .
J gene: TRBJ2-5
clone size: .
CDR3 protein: CASSRRGVETQYF
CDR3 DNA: TGTGCCAGCAGCCGCAGGGGGGTTGAGACCCAGTACTTC

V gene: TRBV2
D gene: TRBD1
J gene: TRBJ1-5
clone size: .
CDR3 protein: CASSGGQANQPQHF
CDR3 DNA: TGTGCCAGCAGCGGGGGACAGGCGAATCAGCCCCAGCATTTT

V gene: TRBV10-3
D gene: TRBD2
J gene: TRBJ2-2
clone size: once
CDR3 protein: CAISELGLAGVDTGELFF
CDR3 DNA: TGTGCCATCAGTGAGTTGGGACTAGCGGGAGTCGACACCGGGGAGCTGTTTTTT

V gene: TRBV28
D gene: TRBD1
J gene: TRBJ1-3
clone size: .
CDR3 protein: CASSQDRAPFFSGNTIYF
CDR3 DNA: TGTGCCAGCAGCCAGGACAGGGCCCCGTTCTTCTCTGGAAACACCATATATTTT

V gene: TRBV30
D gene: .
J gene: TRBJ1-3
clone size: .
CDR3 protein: CAWSASRVGNTIYF
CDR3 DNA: TGTGCCTGGAGTGCCTCGAGGGTTGGAAACACCATATATTTT

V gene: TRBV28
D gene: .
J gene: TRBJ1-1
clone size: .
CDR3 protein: CASSPEGGNTEAFF
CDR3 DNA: TGTGCCAGCAGCCCCGAAGGGGGGAACACTGAAGCTTTCTTT